This T cell receptor beta chain was identified during a study of T-cell reconstitution after alpha-beta-depleted transplantation in children. The CDR3 is 16 amino acids. Trimming cost V 0 bases and J 7 bases, with 19 bases left between them. Germline lookup yields CDR1 SGHRS and CDR2 YFSETQ. Unique molecular identifiers were incorporated during preparation of the TCRbeta library. A single record per CDR3 protein comes from TCRdb applying MiXCR to the PCR reads. This sample has about 230,000 distinct CDR3 sequences, with 9.7% found just once. This clonotype was seen ten or more times. The J gene is TRBJ1-2, the V gene TRBV5-1; possibly TRBD1 for D (5 bases). The receptor was derived from a human donor who donated a stem cell graft to a child with SCID. The sample here was PBMCs from the stem cell graft donor, taken from the stem cell graft. The CDR3: CASSLGLGASIGGYTF. The CDR3 bases are TGCGCCAGCAGCTTGGGGCTCGGGGCTTCAATTGGTGGCTACACCTTC.